This TCR beta chain was profiled in a study of blood T cell repertoires in COVID-19. On the study more broadly: The United States, Italy and Spain were the sources of the acute and convalescent COVID-19 samples. PBMCs, B-cell-depleted T cells, or T cells provided the cDNA or gDNA that made up the material.

Authors' data handling: Cell counts per sample came from amplifying reference gene primers. TCRdb's table, derived via immunoSEQ multiplex PCR, lists solely in-frame clones and lacks some. V and J calls and clone size follow that table, whereas D and trimming were derived from the DNA. The repertoire holds 40,000 to 50,000 clones, 85% to 90% seen once, with approximately 15% in the top ten. This clonotype was obtained from a human donor in a cohort sampled during active COVID-19. Input material: peripheral blood.

CDR3 amino acids: CAWSVRQGRADTQYF. The CDR3 DNA sequence: TGTGCCTGGAGTGTACGACAGGGTCGGGCAGATACGCAGTATTTT. The chain employs TRBV30 and TRBJ2-3; TRBD1 agrees at 7 bases. In germline, CDR1 is GTSNPN, CDR2 SVGIG (reference sequence). Trimming took 0 bases from V and 4 from J; bases not matched to a gene: 7. This CDR3 comprises 15 residues.